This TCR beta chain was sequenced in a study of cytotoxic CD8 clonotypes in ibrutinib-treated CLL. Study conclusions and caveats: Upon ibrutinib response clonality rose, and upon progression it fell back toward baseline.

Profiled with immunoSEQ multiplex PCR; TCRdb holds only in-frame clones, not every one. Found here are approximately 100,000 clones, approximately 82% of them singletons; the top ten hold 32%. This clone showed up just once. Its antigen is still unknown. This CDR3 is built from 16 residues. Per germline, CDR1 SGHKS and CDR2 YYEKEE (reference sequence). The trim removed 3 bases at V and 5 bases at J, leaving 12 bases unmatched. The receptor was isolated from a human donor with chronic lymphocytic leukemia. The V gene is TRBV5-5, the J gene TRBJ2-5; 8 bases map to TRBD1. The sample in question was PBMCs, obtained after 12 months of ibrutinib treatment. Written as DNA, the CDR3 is TGTGCCAGCAGCTCGGACAGGGCAACAATGCGGGAGACCCAGTACTTC. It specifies CASSSDRATMRETQYF. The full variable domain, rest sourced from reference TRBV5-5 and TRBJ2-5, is DAGVTQSPTHLIKTRGQQVTLRCSPISGHKSVSWYQQVLGQGPQFIFQYYEKEERGRGNFPDRFSARQFPNYSSELNVNALLLGDSALYLCASSSDRATMRETQYFGPGTRLLVL.